The 19 T cell receptor beta chains in this list originate from one sample, sequenced in a study of T cell repertoires in cytomegalovirus infection. One entry per CDR3 protein results from TCRdb running MiXCR on the reads. The table shows 800,000 to 950,000 distinct CDR3 sequences, with approximately 30% occurring only once. Their antigens are not known. The input for sequencing was cultured CD8+ T cells from PBMCs, taken from culture after CMV antigen stimulation. All receptors derive from a human donor in good health (CMV status not recorded). Some clones in this sample may be carry-over from other donors' samples.

In regard to this clonotype: Compared with germline, one end of the junction differs, possibly owing to a read error. The chain recombines TRBV10-3 with TRBJ2-3; unclear D gene. The CDR3 length is 15 residues. Germline CDR1 and CDR2: ENHRY and SYGVKD. This CDR3 is CAIGESESSTDTQYF. Written as DNA, the CDR3 is TGTGCCATCGGTGAGTCCGAGTCTAGCACAGATACGCAGTATTTT.

This clonotype showed up many times. This sequence joins TRBV7-8 and TRBJ2-7; D may be TRBD1 or TRBD2 (5 bases each). V shed 5 bases and J shed 1 base, with 15 bases lying between them. The CDR3 is made up of 15 amino acids. The germline V gene has CDR1 SGHVS and CDR2 FQNEAQ. CDR3 amino acids: CASSLGRSMSYEQYF. The CDR3 coding sequence is TGTGCCAGCAGCCTGGGACGGTCGATGTCCTACGAGCAGTACTTC.

V usage is TRBV20-1 and J usage is TRBJ2-1; 8 bases are a match to TRBD1. This CDR3 has 15 residues. The ends lost 1 base at V and 4 bases at J; junction bases unmatched: 6. Germline assignment: CDR1 DFQATT and CDR2 SNEGSKA (reference sequence). The CDR3 sequence: CSARVSDRVYNEQFF. DNA for the CDR3: TGCAGTGCTAGAGTATCGGACAGGGTTTACAATGAGCAGTTCTTC.

This clonotype was observed many times. This chain uses TRBV7-2 with TRBJ1-5, with TRBD1 as a possible D gene (5 bases). From germline, CDR1 is SGHTA and CDR2 FQGNSA. This CDR3 is 20 amino acids long. V shed 1 base and J shed 2 bases, with 24 bases lying between them. CDR3 sequence (DNA): TGTGCCAGCAGCTTAGTTTTTTCTTGGGGGGATCGGGGGGGCAATCAGCCCCAGCATTTT. It encodes CASSLVFSWGDRGGNQPQHF. Full variable domain (missing parts from reference TRBV7-2 and TRBJ1-5): GAGVSQSPSNKVTEKGKDVELRCDPISGHTALYWYRQSLGQGLEFLIYFQGNSAPDKSGLPSDRFSAERTGGSVSTLTIQRTQQEDSAVYLCASSLVFSWGDRGGNQPQHFGDGTRLSIL.

This clonotype has more than one count but fewer than ten. The J gene is TRBJ2-1, the V gene TRBV28; D is undetermined. Germline loops: CDR1 MDHEN, CDR2 SYDVKM. The V and J ends lost 6 bases and 4 bases respectively, with 10 bases between them. The CDR3 is made up of 13 amino acids. The CDR3 sequence is CASRVYGYNEQFF. CDR3 nucleotide sequence: TGTGCCAGCAGGGTGTACGGGTACAATGAGCAGTTCTTC.

The chain links TRBV6-5 to TRBJ2-5; TRBD1 agrees at 8 bases. The V segment lost 6 bases and the J segment 1 base; nucleotides outside the gene matches: 4. Germline lookup yields CDR1 MNHEY and CDR2 SVGAGI. This CDR3 spans 14 amino acids. The CDR3 here is CASRPGTGQETQYF. DNA of the CDR3: TGTGCCAGCAGGCCCGGGACAGGCCAAGAGACCCAGTACTTC.

The chain couples TRBV7-8 to TRBJ1-2; 7 bases line up with TRBD1. V was pared by 1 base and J by 1 base, with 6 bases of the junction left unmatched. CDR3 length: 16 amino acids. Germline CDR1 reads SGHVS; CDR2 reads FQNEAQ. This CDR3 is CASSLGGTDFNYGYTF. DNA of the CDR3: TGTGCCAGCAGCTTAGGCGGGACAGACTTTAACTATGGCTACACCTTC.

Ten or more counts support this clonotype. The chain joins TRBV6-4 to TRBJ2-1, with 15 bases that match TRBD2. With 6 bases clipped from V and 8 bases from J, the junction kept 5 bases outside the gene matches. Germline CDR1 and CDR2: MRHNA and SNTAGT. This CDR3 spans 15 amino acids. The CDR3 sequence is CASSMGTSGGHEQFF. The CDR3 DNA is TGTGCCAGCAGCATGGGGACTAGCGGGGGGCATGAGCAGTTCTTC.

This clonotype showed up just a few times. This chain connects TRBV7-9 to TRBJ2-1; D may match TRBD1 or TRBD2 (5 bases each). The germline V and J ends were trimmed by 5 bases and 3 bases, with 14 bases remaining between them. Germline CDR1 and CDR2: SEHNR and FQNEAQ (reference sequence). The length of the CDR3 is 15 residues. The DNA for the CDR3 is TGTGCCAGCAGCCCGACAGCGGACTTCTACAATGAGCAGTTCTTC. It is translated as CASSPTADFYNEQFF.

A few counts support this clonotype. This chain connects TRBV7-6 to TRBJ2-3; 10 bases fit TRBD2. V gave up 1 base and J gave up 5 bases; unmatched junction bases: 3. CDR3 length: 15 residues. The germline CDR1 and CDR2 sequences are SGHVS and FNYEAQ. The CDR3 region has the DNA TGTGCCAGCAGCTTAGAAGCGGGGGGGCAAGATACGCAGTATTTT. It codes for CASSLEAGGQDTQYF.

The chain carries TRBV12-3 or TRBV12-4 and TRBJ2-7, with D possibly being TRBD1 (6 bases). With 4 bases removed from V and 2 bases from J, the gap between germline ends came to 15 bases. The CDR3 loop spans 15 amino acids. CDR3 loop: CASSWAAGATYEQYF. CDR3 nucleotide sequence: TGTGCCAGCAGTTGGGCGGCAGGGGCAACCTACGAGCAGTACTTC.

The chain recombines TRBV5-5 with TRBJ1-5; 7 nucleotides line up with TRBD1. The CDR3 has 16 residues. Germline trimming cut 4 bases from V and 3 bases from J; bases unmatched to any gene: 10. CDR1 and CDR2 from the germline V gene are SGHKS and YYEKEE (reference sequence). In DNA form, the CDR3 reads TGTGCCAGCAGCCTATATCGCGACAGGGACAATCAGCCCCAGCATTTT. It yields the protein CASSLYRDRDNQPQHF.

This sequence joins TRBV6-1 and TRBJ2-5; 8 bases fit TRBD1. This CDR3 region has 15 residues. Trimming took 1 base from V and 5 from J; bases not matched to a gene: 6. The germline CDR1 and CDR2 sequences are MNHNS and SASEGT. The CDR3 protein is CASSEDTGGMETQYF. The CDR3 DNA follows: TGTGCCAGCAGTGAAGATACAGGGGGAATGGAGACCCAGTACTTC.

This clonotype was seen only a few times. The rearrangement uses TRBV6-2 or TRBV6-3 and TRBJ2-7, with D uncertain. CDR3 length: 13 amino acids. The germline CDR1 and CDR2 sequences are MNHEY and SVGEGT. The CDR3 nucleotides are TGTGCCAGCAGTGGCGGATTCTCCTTCGAGCAGTACGTC. The encoded protein is CASSGGFSFEQYV.

The table lists this clonotype with a few counts. The chain recombines TRBV6-1 with TRBJ2-7, with no clear D. Germline V gene lookup returns CDR1 MNHNS and CDR2 SASEGT. The ends were cut back, 8 bases at V and 2 bases at J, with 13 bases in the middle. CDR3 length: 13 residues. CDR3 coding DNA: TGTGCCAGCGCGAGCCCCTTTGCCTACGAGCAGTACTTC. Its translation is CASASPFAYEQYF.

This clonotype was counted a few times. This rearrangement joins TRBV6-6 to TRBJ2-2; no clear D gene. The germline V gene has CDR1 MNHNY and CDR2 SVGAGI (reference sequence). The V end was cut by 6 bases, the J end by 7 bases, with 15 bases between. CDR3 length: 14 amino acids. The CDR3 is CASSPVGRIGELFF. As DNA, the CDR3 is TGTGCCAGCAGCCCCGTAGGGCGCATCGGGGAGCTGTTTTTT.

The CDR3 reads CASSLTSMGNEQFF. CDR3 coding DNA: TGTGCCAGCAGCCTGACTAGCATGGGCAATGAGCAGTTCTTC. The gene calls are TRBV5-6 and TRBJ2-1; 7 bases match TRBD2. CDR1 and CDR2 (germline): SGHDT, YYEEEE. The CDR3 is 14 residues long. Trimming removed 4 bases from V and 6 bases from J; junction bases left unmatched: 7.

Many counts were recorded for this clonotype. V is TRBV4-1 and J is TRBJ1-1, with unresolved D. In germline, CDR1 is MGHRA, CDR2 YSYEKL. V lost 1 base and J 4 bases, leaving 10 bases between the germline ends. This CDR3 has 14 amino acids. The CDR3 spells CASSQGSGVTEAFF. CDR3 in DNA: TGCGCCAGCAGCCAAGGGTCTGGGGTCACTGAAGCTTTCTTT.

This chain joins TRBV29-1 and TRBJ1-4; perhaps TRBD1 as D (5 bases). The CDR3 runs to 12 residues. V lost 3 bases and J 12 bases, leaving 14 bases between the germline ends. Germline V CDR1 and CDR2: SQVTM, ANQGSEA. This CDR3 is CSVEGGAGQLFF. The CDR3 DNA follows: TGCAGCGTTGAGGGTGGGGCAGGGCAACTGTTTTTT.